Listed below are T cell receptor beta chains from one sample, sequenced in a study of T cell responses to AZD1222 COVID-19 vaccine. Sequencing was performed with immunoSEQ multiplex PCR; in TCRdb, only in-frame clones are kept and a portion is missing. The repertoire holds around 160,000 clones, with approximately 90% as singletons. Sequences were derived from peripheral blood, sampled 28 days after the second AZD1222 dose. The receptors were sampled from an adult who received the AZD1222 COVID-19 vaccine. The CDR3 runs from the conserved cysteine through the conserved F or W. The D gene is left open where the match is weak.

V,J,D,CDR3
TRBV6-4,TRBJ2-1,TRBD2,CASSDSSGGEVTNEQFF
TRBV4-1,TRBJ2-3,TRBD1,CASSPGPGQGIDTQYF
TRBV28,TRBJ1-3,NA,CASSQGDTIYF
TRBV6-5,TRBJ1-1,NA,CASSQWGDGTEAFF
TRBV3-1/TRBV3-2,TRBJ1-3,NA,CASTDDSSSFSGNTIYF
TRBV30,TRBJ1-1,NA,CAWSAGDVRLAFF
TRBV4-2,TRBJ2-7,NA,CASSQDRFVSYEQYF
TRBV6-5,TRBJ1-2,NA,CASARTVSNYGYTF
TRBV5-4,TRBJ2-3,TRBD2,CASSLGAGVSTDTQYF
TRBV11-2,TRBJ1-3,NA,CASGGVGNTIYF
TRBV5-1,TRBJ1-4,NA,CASSPTGGLGDNEKLFF
TRBV6-5,TRBJ1-1,NA,CASSSRVSEAFF
TRBV7-2,TRBJ1-6,NA,CASSLGPATNSPLHF
TRBV7-2,TRBJ1-2,TRBD1,CASSLQGAGGYTF
TRBV2,TRBJ1-2,NA,CASSESPRGGYTF
TRBV5-1,TRBJ2-2,TRBD1,CASSPDRVGGELFF
TRBV5-6,TRBJ2-1,TRBD2,CASSRTSGYNEQFF
TRBV20-1,TRBJ2-3,NA,CSAVTTDTQYF
TRBV7-4,TRBJ2-5,TRBD1,CASALPGTGEKGQETQYF
TRBV9,TRBJ2-3,TRBD2,CASSVSIAGVGDTQYF
TRBV6-2/TRBV6-3,TRBJ2-7,NA,CASSYVQEGLFNF
TRBV19,TRBJ2-1,NA,CASSTPAGNEQFF
TRBV5-1,TRBJ2-2,TRBD2,CASSLTSGVTGELFF
TRBV6-6,TRBJ1-3,NA,CASSYSREGGNTIYF
TRBV3-1/TRBV3-2,TRBJ1-1,NA,CASSQEPNTEAFF
TRBV6-6,TRBJ2-2,NA,CASSYELNTGELFF
TRBV19,TRBJ1-2,TRBD1,CASSNRQGLYGYANYGYTF